One and the same sample provided the 24 T cell receptor beta chains below, sequenced in a study of T cell changes during pregnancy in multiple sclerosis. Sequenced by immunoSEQ multiplex PCR; TCRdb stores in-frame clones only, minus some. Here the sample spans 90,000 to 95,000 clones, 90% to 95% being singletons. The input for sequencing was peripheral blood, taken in the third trimester of pregnancy. The receptors derive from a female donor with multiple sclerosis, enrolled in a pregnancy study.

The genes are TRBV5-4 and TRBJ2-5; D gene unclear. This CDR3 is 13 amino acids long. V was trimmed by 1 base and J by 3 bases, leaving 7 bases between them. Germline V lookup: CDR1 SGHNT, CDR2 YYREEE (reference sequence). CDR3 loop: CASSLYGKETQYF. In nucleotides, the CDR3 is TGTGCCAGCAGCTTGTATGGCAAAGAGACCCAGTACTTC.

The chain links TRBV19 to TRBJ2-1; TRBD1 agrees at 7 bases. Germline V gene data show CDR1 as LNHDA and CDR2 as SQIVND (reference sequence). The V gene end was trimmed by 7 bases and the J gene end by 3 bases; junction bases not matched to a gene: 3. The CDR3 covers 13 residues. CDR3 coding DNA: TGTGCCAGTAACCGGGACAGCTACAATGAGCAGTTCTTC. This encodes CASNRDSYNEQFF.

CDR3 in amino acids: CASSLGLATPNYNEQFF. The CDR3 region has the DNA TGCGCCAGCAGCTTAGGACTAGCGACGCCCAACTACAATGAGCAGTTCTTC. The genes are TRBV5-1 and TRBJ2-1; 9 nucleotides align to TRBD2. This CDR3 is 17 amino acids long. CDR1 and CDR2 (germline): SGHRS, YFSETQ. The ends lost 2 bases at V and 3 bases at J; junction bases unmatched: 9.

This clone was counted a single time. The chain recombines TRBV28 with TRBJ1-2, with a weak D call TRBD1 (5 bases). This CDR3 has 11 residues. Germline loops: CDR1 MDHEN, CDR2 SYDVKM. V was clipped by 2 bases and J by 12 bases, with 10 bases between them. The CDR3 loop reads CASSLGDLDTF. DNA of the CDR3: TGTGCCAGCAGTTTAGGGGACTTGGACACCTTC.

This clone has just a few counts. The gene calls are TRBV25-1 and TRBJ2-2, with TRBD2 as a possible D gene (6 bases). V lost 3 bases, J lost 2 bases, and 13 bases lay in between. The CDR3 is 16 amino acids. Germline lookup yields CDR1 MGHDK and CDR2 SYGVNS. CDR3 loop: CASSERGLINTGELFF. The CDR3 region has the DNA TGTGCCAGCAGTGAGAGGGGACTGATAAACACCGGGGAGCTGTTTTTT.

In DNA, the CDR3 is TGTGCCACCAGCAGGTTTAACAGGGCAGGAGAGACCCAGTACTTC. Translation: CATSRFNRAGETQYF. The J gene is TRBJ2-5, the V gene TRBV15; a weak D match, TRBD1 (6 bases). Germline V lookup: CDR1 LNHNV, CDR2 YYDKDF (reference sequence). The CDR3 runs to 15 residues. V lost 3 bases and J lost 4, with 15 bases in between.

J is TRBJ2-5 and V is TRBV7-2, with 9 bases lining up with TRBD1. Germline V lookup: CDR1 SGHTA, CDR2 FQGNSA. The CDR3 length is 16 residues. V shed 2 bases and J 1 base; nucleotides not matched to a gene: 5. Here the CDR3 DNA reads TGTGCCAGCAGCTTACGACGACAGGGGGGCCAAGAGACCCAGTACTTC. Translation gives CASSLRRQGGQETQYF.

The chain couples TRBV5-1 to TRBJ2-1, with 13 bases that match TRBD2. The germline V gene has CDR1 SGHRS and CDR2 YFSETQ. J lost 6 bases, V lost 4 bases, and 13 bases had no gene match. The CDR3 loop spans 18 amino acids. The CDR3 region has the DNA TGCGCCAGCAGCCGAACCGGACTAGCGGGAGAAGTCGGCAATGAGCAGTTCTTC. Residues: CASSRTGLAGEVGNEQFF.

The rearrangement joins TRBV18 to TRBJ2-3, with 8 nucleotides matching TRBD1. CDR1 KGHSH and CDR2 LQKENI come from the germline V gene. V was clipped by 8 bases and J by 0 bases; unmatched bases: 10. The CDR3 is 16 amino acids. The CDR3 protein is CASHQTGAGSTDTQYF. DNA for the CDR3: TGTGCCAGCCACCAGACAGGGGCGGGTAGCACAGATACGCAGTATTTT.

The rearrangement links TRBV5-5 to TRBJ2-7; 10 bases map to TRBD2. Germline values: CDR1 SGHKS, CDR2 YYEKEE (reference sequence). Trimming took 1 base from V and 3 from J; bases not matched to a gene: 4. This CDR3 is built from 15 residues. The CDR3 sequence is CASSLLAGADYEQYF. The CDR3 nucleotides read TGTGCCAGCAGCTTGCTAGCGGGAGCCGACTACGAGCAGTACTTC.

This chain links TRBV7-2 with TRBJ2-1; D might be TRBD1 (6 bases). V lost 2 bases, J lost 4 bases, and 18 bases lay in between. CDR1 and CDR2 from the germline V gene are SGHTA and FQGNSA. The CDR3 length is 17 residues. CDR3 DNA sequence: TGTGCCAGCAGCTTAAGGGCCCAGGGGCGTTATTACAATGAGCAGTTCTTC. Residues: CASSLRAQGRYYNEQFF. Variable domain in full (rest from reference TRBV7-2 and TRBJ2-1): GAGVSQSPSNKVTEKGKDVELRCDPISGHTALYWYRQSLGQGLEFLIYFQGNSAPDKSGLPSDRFSAERTGGSVSTLTIQRTQQEDSAVYLCASSLRAQGRYYNEQFFGPGTRLTVL.

V is TRBV9 and J is TRBJ1-4; 9 bases fit TRBD1. J gave up 7 bases and V 2 bases, and 15 bases lay outside the gene matches. The CDR3 runs to 18 residues. Germline CDR1 SGDLS, CDR2 YYNGEE. CDR3 in amino acids: CASSVDPGQGIKGEKLFF. In nucleotides, the CDR3 is TGTGCCAGCAGCGTCGACCCAGGACAGGGGATTAAAGGTGAAAAACTGTTTTTT. The full variable domain, completed using reference TRBV9 and TRBJ1-4, is DSGVTQTPKHLITATGQRVTLRCSPRSGDLSVYWYQQSLDQGLQFLIQYYNGEERAKGNILERFSAQQFPDLHSELNLSSLELGDSALYFCASSVDPGQGIKGEKLFFGSGTQLSVL.

The rearrangement uses TRBV28 and TRBJ2-7, with TRBD1 matching over 9 bases. This CDR3 is 15 amino acids long. CDR1 is MDHEN, CDR2 SYDVKM, per germline. V shed 3 bases, J shed 5 bases, and the junction held 8 bases outside the gene matches. CDR3 region: CASSFSGTGMHEQYF. The CDR3 region has the DNA TGTGCCAGCAGTTTTTCCGGGACAGGGATGCACGAGCAGTACTTC.

This clone occurred once. V is TRBV30 and J is TRBJ1-2; D perhaps matches TRBD1 (5 bases). The CDR3 consists of 13 residues. Per the germline V gene, CDR1 is GTSNPN and CDR2 is SVGIG (reference sequence). The V end was cut by 5 bases, the J end by 7 bases, with 17 bases between. CDR3 sequence reads: CAWDLGGGIGYTF. DNA of the CDR3: TGTGCCTGGGATCTTGGGGGGGGAATTGGCTACACCTTC.

The V gene is TRBV19, the J gene TRBJ1-2; the D is unclear. CDR1 and CDR2 (germline): LNHDA, SQIVND (reference sequence). The V and J ends lost 5 bases and 8 bases respectively, with 12 bases between them. CDR3 length: 12 residues. The DNA for the CDR3 is TGTGCCAGTAGTCCCTCGCGAGGAGGCTACACCTTC. Protein sequence: CASSPSRGGYTF.

As DNA, the CDR3 is TGTGCCAGCAGCTTTTCAGGGGAGGGGCAGCCCCAGCATTTT. Its translation: CASSFSGEGQPQHF. The gene calls are TRBV11-2 and TRBJ1-5; D may be TRBD1 (6 bases). The CDR3 is 14 amino acids. V dropped 3 bases and J dropped 7 bases, with 13 bases sitting between them. Germline-derived CDR1 and CDR2 are SGHAT and FQNNGV.

CDR3 nucleotide sequence: TGTGCCAGCTCACGCGGACTAGCGGGAGTTTATCAAGAGACCCAGTACTTC. Translated, it gives CASSRGLAGVYQETQYF. V and J are TRBV18 and TRBJ2-5; 13 positions match TRBD2. The ends lost 4 bases at V and 2 bases at J; junction bases unmatched: 7. CDR1 is KGHSH and CDR2 is LQKENI in the germline V gene. The CDR3 is 17 residues long.

The J gene is TRBJ2-1, the V gene TRBV5-6; 10 bases align to TRBD2. Losses at the gene ends were 4 bases for V and 3 bases for J; bases not matched to a gene: 13. Germline CDR1 is SGHDT and CDR2 is YYEEEE. The CDR3 sequence is 18 residues long. In nucleotides, the CDR3 is TGTGCCAGCAGCCAAAACATCGCTGGACTAGCGGACTACAATGAGCAGTTCTTC. Its translation is CASSQNIAGLADYNEQFF.

This clone was recorded once. The chain recombines TRBV27 with TRBJ2-4, with a weak D call TRBD2 (5 bases). CDR1 MNHEY and CDR2 SMNVEV come from the germline V gene (reference sequence). V lost 9 bases and J lost 3, with 24 bases in between. CDR3 length: 17 residues. CDR3 sequence reads: CASTPEGGPAGKNIQYF. DNA for the CDR3: TGTGCCAGTACGCCCGAGGGTGGCCCGGCAGGCAAAAACATTCAGTACTTC.

The rearrangement links TRBV9 to TRBJ2-1, with D possibly matching TRBD1 (6 bases). V was trimmed by 2 bases and J by 4 bases, leaving 13 bases between them. Germline V gives CDR1 SGDLS, CDR2 YYNGEE. The CDR3 runs 15 residues. The CDR3 coding sequence is TGTGCCAGCAGCGTGACAGGCTCAAATTACAATGAGCAGTTCTTC. The encoded protein is CASSVTGSNYNEQFF.

The chain recombines TRBV30 with TRBJ2-7; 10 bases fit TRBD1. V lost 4 bases, J lost 1 base, and 4 bases stayed unmatched. The CDR3 extends over 14 amino acids. Per germline, CDR1 GTSNPN and CDR2 SVGIG (reference sequence). The CDR3, as DNA: TGTGCCTGGAATAGGGACAGGGGATCCTACGAGCAGTACTTC. It encodes CAWNRDRGSYEQYF.

This chain joins TRBV28 and TRBJ2-3; D is unclear. The CDR3 totals 12 residues. CDR1 is MDHEN, CDR2 SYDVKM, per germline. Deletions cut 2 bases from V and 10 bases from J, with 10 bases between. The CDR3 loop reads CASSLPSRAQYF. For the CDR3, the DNA is TGTGCCAGCAGTTTACCCTCCCGGGCGCAGTATTTT.

The V gene is TRBV19, the J gene TRBJ1-3; possible D gene TRBD1, 5 bases. V shed 5 bases and J shed 0 bases, with 23 bases lying between them. The CDR3 sequence is 19 residues long. Per germline, CDR1 LNHDA and CDR2 SQIVND (reference sequence). CDR3 amino acids: CASSLGLFENPNSGNTIYF. In nucleotides, the CDR3 is TGTGCCAGTAGTCTGGGACTTTTCGAAAACCCTAACTCTGGAAACACCATATATTTT. The whole variable domain, filled in from reference TRBV19 and TRBJ1-3, reads DGGITQSPKYLFRKEGQNVTLSCEQNLNHDAMYWYRQDPGQGLRLIYYSQIVNDFQKGDIAEGYSVSREKKESFPLTVTSAQKNPTAFYLCASSLGLFENPNSGNTIYFGEGSWLTVV.

This clone is labeled medium-sized (0.01 to 0.1%). DNA for the CDR3: TGTGCCAGCAGTTTTGTTGGGAGTGGATTACTGGGATCCTACAATGAGCAGTTCTTC. It encodes CASSFVGSGLLGSYNEQFF. V usage is TRBV28 and J usage is TRBJ2-1; tentatively, D is TRBD2 (5 bases). The CDR3 is made up of 19 amino acids. Germline-derived CDR1 and CDR2 are MDHEN and SYDVKM. V was pared by 3 bases and J by 1 base, with 22 bases between.